The 27 T cell receptor beta chains below were found in one sample sequenced in a study of regulatory T cells in long-lasting Graves disease. Assembly of TCR beta libraries relied on iRepertoire HTBI primers together with Arm-PCR of CDR3 regions. TCRdb recomputed calls from the multiplex PCR reads with MiXCR, one row per CDR3 protein. The sample lists over 300,000 distinct CDR3 sequences; about 20% were seen once. As for time point: persistent/refractory GD, antithyroid drugs over 5 years with positive TRAb. RNA extracted from PBMCs served as the sequencing template. Specimen: peripheral blood mononuclear cells (PBMCs), collected when the disease was refractory, from a patient treated with antithyroid drugs. The receptor set was obtained from a female donor with Graves disease.

This clonotype was picked up many times. The gene calls are TRBV6-1 and TRBJ1-4; 7 nucleotides line up with TRBD1. The CDR3 consists of 13 residues. The V gene end was trimmed by 10 bases and the J gene end by 7 bases; junction bases not matched to a gene: 9. Germline V CDR1 and CDR2: MNHNS, SASEGT. CDR3 nucleotide sequence: TGTGCCACCTTCGACAGGGAAGGTGAAAAACTGTTTTTT. It translates to CATFDREGEKLFF.

In its sample, this clonotype was seen many times. The gene calls are TRBV7-8 and TRBJ2-7; 7 nucleotides align to TRBD2. Unmatched junction bases numbered 10, after V lost 5 bases and J lost 3 bases. This CDR3 is 15 amino acids long. Looked up from germline, CDR1 is SGHVS and CDR2 is FQNEAQ. The CDR3, as DNA: TGTGCCAGCAGCCCAACTAGCGCCCTGGTCTACGAGCAGTACTTC. As protein: CASSPTSALVYEQYF.

There are a few counts of this clonotype. The rearrangement uses TRBV7-8 and TRBJ1-2, with D maybe TRBD1 (5 bases). Between the trimmed V and J ends, which lost 5 bases and 2 bases, there was a span of 18 bases. Germline CDR1 SGHVS, CDR2 FQNEAQ. The CDR3 is 16 amino acids. CDR3: CASSVEGQGLNYGYTF. The CDR3 coding sequence is TGTGCCAGCAGCGTGGAGGGGCAGGGTTTGAACTATGGCTACACCTTC. Based on the CDR3 plus reference TRBV7-8 and TRBJ1-2, the full variable domain is GAGVSQSPRYKVAKRGQDVALRCDPISGHVSLFWYQQALGQGPEFLTYFQNEAQLDKSGLPSDRFFAERPEGSVSTLKIQRTQQEDSAVYLCASSVEGQGLNYGYTFGSGTRLTVV.

This clonotype was observed at least ten times. The genes are TRBV30 and TRBJ1-1; D not resolved. Germline CDR1 is GTSNPN and CDR2 is SVGIG (reference sequence). The length of the CDR3 is 11 residues. Trimming removed 4 bases at V and 6 bases at J, with 9 bases between. CDR3 amino acids: CAWTVGPEAFF. The CDR3 DNA reads as TGTGCCTGGACCGTCGGACCTGAAGCTTTCTTT. The full variable domain, in which reference TRBV30 and TRBJ1-1 provide the parts outside the CDR3, is SQTIHQWPATLVQPVGSPLSLECTVEGTSNPNLYWYRQAAGRGLQLLFYSVGIGQISSEVPQNLSASRPQDRQFILSSKKLLLSDSGFYLCAWTVGPEAFFGQGTRLTVV.

This clonotype was detected ten times or more. The CDR3 reads CAIFQDPFYEQYF. The CDR3 DNA sequence: TGTGCCATTTTCCAGGACCCGTTCTACGAGCAGTACTTC. The V gene is TRBV6-1, the J gene TRBJ2-7, with D hard to call. Per germline, CDR1 MNHNS and CDR2 SASEGT. With 10 bases removed from V and 3 bases from J, the gap between germline ends came to 16 bases. This CDR3 is built from 13 residues.

This clonotype has ten or more counts. The chain couples TRBV7-2 to TRBJ1-2, with TRBD1 matching 7 bases. CDR3 size: 15 residues. In germline, CDR1 is SGHTA, CDR2 FQGNSA. Germline trimming cut 6 bases from V and 4 bases from J; bases unmatched to any gene: 11. The CDR3 spells CASRPHPDRSYGYTF. The CDR3 region has the DNA TGTGCCAGCAGACCTCACCCGGACAGGTCCTATGGCTACACCTTC.

In this sample, this clonotype turned up many times. V and J are TRBV7-9 and TRBJ1-4, with 11 bases aligning to TRBD1. Losses at the gene ends were 4 bases for V and 8 bases for J; bases not matched to a gene: 6. Germline CDR1 SEHNR, CDR2 FQNEAQ (reference sequence). This CDR3 contains 15 residues. CDR3 amino acids: CASSSGTGGHEKLFF. DNA for the CDR3: TGTGCCAGCAGCTCGGGGACAGGGGGTCACGAAAAACTGTTTTTT.

The chain joins TRBV10-1 to TRBJ1-2; 9 nucleotides line up with TRBD1. There are 18 residues in the CDR3. The germline V gene encodes CDR1 WNHNN and CDR2 SYGVQD (reference sequence). The junction had 16 bases not matched to a gene; V was cut back by 8 bases and J by 0 bases. Here the CDR3 DNA reads TGCGCCAGCGAATCAGACAGGGGGGTCTTTCCGACTAACTATGGCTACACCTTC. Translating it yields CASESDRGVFPTNYGYTF.

This clonotype was picked up a small number of times. V and J are TRBV7-9 and TRBJ2-7; D unresolved. This CDR3 comprises 13 residues. V was clipped by 6 bases and J by 3 bases, with 12 bases between them. Looked up from germline, CDR1 is SEHNR and CDR2 is FQNEAQ (reference sequence). The CDR3 region is CASRSASDYEQYF. In DNA, the CDR3 is TGTGCCAGCAGGTCTGCCAGTGACTACGAGCAGTACTTC.

This clonotype showed up just a few times. One end of the junction does not line up with germline, which may come from a read error. This rearrangement joins TRBV7-7 to TRBJ2-5; TRBD2 might be the D (6 bases). The CDR3 runs 16 residues. Germline V gene sequence: CDR1 SSHAT, CDR2 FNYEAQ (reference sequence). This CDR3 reads CASSLGSGKYQETQYF. Written as DNA, the CDR3 is TGTGCTAGCAGCTTAGGTAGCGGCAAGTACCAAGAGACCCAGTACTTC. Drawing the rest from reference TRBV7-7 and TRBJ2-5, the complete variable domain is GAGVSQSPRYKVTKRGQDVTLRCDPISSHATLYWYQQALGQGPEFLTYFNYEAQPDKSGLPSDRFSAERPEGSISTLTIQRTEQRDSAMYRCASSLGSGKYQETQYFGPGTRLLVL.

This clonotype was found many times. The V and J genes are TRBV20-1 and TRBJ1-5; perhaps TRBD1 as D (6 bases). Germline CDR1 reads DFQATT; CDR2 reads SNEGSKA (reference sequence). This CDR3 has 16 amino acids. With 3 bases removed from V and 3 bases from J, the gap between germline ends came to 18 bases. CDR3 in amino acids: CSARFGGASHNQPQHF. CDR3 bases: TGCAGTGCTAGGTTTGGGGGGGCGAGCCACAATCAGCCCCAGCATTTT.

This clonotype has more than one count but fewer than ten. CDR3 nucleotides: TGTGCCAGCAGCCGCGGACAGGGTGGCGACTACACCTTC. Its translation: CASSRGQGGDYTF. V gene TRBV7-3 combines with J gene TRBJ1-2, with 8 bases matching TRBD1. There are 13 residues in the CDR3. V shed 5 bases and J 10 bases; nucleotides not matched to a gene: 9. Germline CDR1 and CDR2: SGHTA and FQGTGA. Looking up the rest from reference TRBV7-3 and TRBJ1-2 gives the full variable domain: GAGVSQTPSNKVTEKGKYVELRCDPISGHTALYWYRQSLGQGPEFLIYFQGTGAADDSGLPNDRFFAVRPEGSVSTLKIQRTERGDSAVYLCASSRGQGGDYTFGSGTRLTVV.

This clonotype was seen ten or more times. This chain uses TRBV12-3 or TRBV12-4 with TRBJ2-2, with a possible D match to TRBD1 (6 bases). This CDR3 comprises 16 residues. V was shortened by 4 bases and J by 0 bases, with 12 bases between the two germline ends. The CDR3 spells CASSSPRGANTGELFF. The CDR3 DNA sequence: TGTGCCAGCAGTTCTCCCAGGGGCGCGAACACCGGGGAGCTGTTTTTT.

Concerning this clonotype: It may be a read error: a sequence one base away is much more abundant. This chain links TRBV7-2 with TRBJ2-5, with a weak D call TRBD1 (5 bases). The germline V gene encodes CDR1 SGHTA and CDR2 FQGNSA. The CDR3 contains 15 residues. DNA for the CDR3: TGTGCCGGCAGCGAACAGGCCCACAGGAGAGAGACCCAGTACTTC. Translated: CAGSEQAHRRETQYF.

The genes are TRBV7-9 and TRBJ1-2; no reliable D call. Germline-derived CDR1 and CDR2 are SEHNR and FQNEAQ (reference sequence). V dropped 6 bases and J dropped 3 bases, with 11 bases sitting between them. There are 13 residues in the CDR3. The CDR3 DNA follows: TGTGCCAGCAGTCGCGGGGAAGACTATGGCTACACCTTC. This codes for CASSRGEDYGYTF.

This chain connects TRBV30 to TRBJ1-1, with 10 bases identical to TRBD1. The germline CDR1 and CDR2 sequences are GTSNPN and SVGIG (reference sequence). CDR3 size: 11 residues. The J segment lost 11 bases and the V segment lost 5 bases, leaving 5 bases of the junction unmatched. The chain's CDR3 is CAWGGTGVAFF. The CDR3 DNA sequence: TGTGCCTGGGGGGGGACAGGGGTGGCTTTCTTT.

The sample holds a few counts of this clonotype. The V call is TRBV7-8, the J call TRBJ2-1; 8 positions match TRBD1. Germline V lookup: CDR1 SGHVS, CDR2 FQNEAQ. The ends lost 5 bases at V and 9 bases at J; junction bases unmatched: 3. The CDR3 covers 12 residues. CDR3 in amino acids: CASSPDRVEQFF. The CDR3 DNA follows: TGTGCCAGCAGCCCGGACAGGGTTGAGCAGTTCTTC. Supplemented by reference TRBV7-8 and TRBJ2-1, the full variable domain reads GAGVSQSPRYKVAKRGQDVALRCDPISGHVSLFWYQQALGQGPEFLTYFQNEAQLDKSGLPSDRFFAERPEGSVSTLKIQRTQQEDSAVYLCASSPDRVEQFFGPGTRLTVL.

This clonotype was recorded at least ten times. V and J are TRBV6-2 or TRBV6-3 and TRBJ1-2; D ambiguous. Trimming stripped 2 bases from V and 2 bases from J, with 12 bases between. The CDR3 has 15 residues. The germline V gene encodes CDR1 MNHEY and CDR2 SVGEGT. CDR3 residues: CASSYAALGNYGYTF. The CDR3 DNA sequence: TGTGCCAGCAGTTACGCGGCCTTGGGCAACTATGGCTACACCTTC.

The J gene is TRBJ1-5, the V gene TRBV6-1, with D unclear. The V and J ends lost 6 bases and 3 bases respectively, with 21 bases between them. The CDR3 covers 17 residues. CDR1 is MNHNS, CDR2 SASEGT, per germline. CDR3 amino acids: CASSRRSSGGFNQPQHF. In DNA form, the CDR3 reads TGTGCCAGCAGCCGGAGGAGCTCGGGAGGGTTCAATCAGCCCCAGCATTTT.

This chain uses TRBV6-2 or TRBV6-3 with TRBJ2-3; tentatively, D is TRBD1 or TRBD2 (7 bases each). The CDR3 sequence is 16 residues long. V was shortened by 5 bases and J by 0 bases, with 15 bases between the two germline ends. Germline assignment: CDR1 MNHEY and CDR2 SVGEGT. The CDR3 region is CASSPGEGASTDTQYF. The CDR3, as DNA: TGTGCCAGCAGTCCCGGGGAGGGGGCTAGCACAGATACGCAGTATTTT.

This clonotype was detected a few times. The chain employs TRBV10-3 and TRBJ1-4; 7 positions match TRBD1. The length of the CDR3 is 15 residues. Unmatched junction bases numbered 5, after V lost 2 bases and J lost 5 bases. Germline CDR1 reads ENHRY; CDR2 reads SYGVKD. The CDR3 DNA follows: TGTGCCATCAGTGAGAACCGGGACAGAAATGAAAAACTGTTTTTT. Translation: CAISENRDRNEKLFF.

In its sample, this clonotype was seen a few times. This sequence joins TRBV18 and TRBJ1-1, with D unresolved. Germline CDR1 and CDR2: KGHSH and LQKENI. The CDR3 length is 16 residues. Trimming took off 3 bases at V and 2 bases at J, with 16 bases between the two ends. DNA of the CDR3: TGTGCCAGCTCACCCACCACGGGCTACAGAAACACTGAAGCTTTCTTT. It yields the protein CASSPTTGYRNTEAFF.

The rearrangement joins TRBV5-4 to TRBJ1-2, with D unresolved. CDR3 length: 12 amino acids. The V gene lost 4 bases and the J gene lost 4 bases, with 8 bases spanning the gap. Germline-derived CDR1 and CDR2 are SGHNT and YYREEE (reference sequence). CDR3 sequence (DNA): TGTGCCAGCAGCCGACCACTCTATGGCTACACCTTC. Protein product: CASSRPLYGYTF.

This clonotype was seen repeatedly, ten times or more. The CDR3: CASSLRGGDGETQYF. Written as DNA, the CDR3 is TGTGCCAGCAGCTTAAGGGGGGGGGACGGCGAGACCCAGTACTTC. The chain has TRBV7-8 and TRBJ2-5; tentatively, D is TRBD2 (7 bases). The CDR3 has 15 residues. The V gene lost 2 bases and the J gene lost 5 bases, with 15 bases spanning the gap. Germline CDR1 SGHVS, CDR2 FQNEAQ. Complete variable domain (other parts from reference TRBV7-8 and TRBJ2-5): GAGVSQSPRYKVAKRGQDVALRCDPISGHVSLFWYQQALGQGPEFLTYFQNEAQLDKSGLPSDRFFAERPEGSVSTLKIQRTQQEDSAVYLCASSLRGGDGETQYFGPGTRLLVL.

This clonotype was observed a handful of times. V is TRBV7-2 and J is TRBJ2-2; the D is unclear. V dropped 8 bases and J dropped 4 bases, with 17 bases sitting between them. CDR1 is SGHTA and CDR2 is FQGNSA in the germline V gene. This CDR3 contains 15 residues. The CDR3 DNA sequence: TGTGCCAGCTACCTAAAAAACAGCGTCACCGGGGAGCTGTTTTTT. Its translation: CASYLKNSVTGELFF.

The chain links TRBV6-5 to TRBJ2-6; D call uncertain. The CDR3 totals 14 residues. V lost 4 bases, J lost 0 bases, and 4 bases lay in between. Germline CDR1 MNHEY, CDR2 SVGAGI. CDR3 protein: CASSFISGANVLTF. The DNA of the CDR3 is TGTGCCAGCAGTTTTATCTCTGGGGCCAACGTCCTGACTTTC.

This clonotype showed up many times. The genes are TRBV15 and TRBJ1-2; 7 bases are a match to TRBD1. V shed 5 bases, J shed 6 bases, and the junction held 15 bases outside the gene matches. This CDR3 comprises 16 residues. Germline V lookup: CDR1 LNHNV, CDR2 YYDKDF (reference sequence). The CDR3 DNA reads as TGTGCCACCAGCCTACGACCCATAACAGGGGATCATGGCTACACCTTC. Protein sequence: CATSLRPITGDHGYTF.